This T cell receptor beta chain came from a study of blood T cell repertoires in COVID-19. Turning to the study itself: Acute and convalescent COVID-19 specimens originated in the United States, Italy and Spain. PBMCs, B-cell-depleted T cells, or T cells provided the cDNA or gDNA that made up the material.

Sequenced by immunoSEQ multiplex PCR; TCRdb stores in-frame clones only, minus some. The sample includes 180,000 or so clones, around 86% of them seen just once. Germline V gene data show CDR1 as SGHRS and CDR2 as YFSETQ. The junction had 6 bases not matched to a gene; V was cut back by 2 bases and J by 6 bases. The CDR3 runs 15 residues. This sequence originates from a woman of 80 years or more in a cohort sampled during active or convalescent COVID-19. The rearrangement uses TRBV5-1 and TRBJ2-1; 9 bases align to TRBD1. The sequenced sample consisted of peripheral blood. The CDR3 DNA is TGCGCCAGCAGCTTCCGGGACAGGGCGATCAATGAGCAGTTCTTC. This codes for CASSFRDRAINEQFF.